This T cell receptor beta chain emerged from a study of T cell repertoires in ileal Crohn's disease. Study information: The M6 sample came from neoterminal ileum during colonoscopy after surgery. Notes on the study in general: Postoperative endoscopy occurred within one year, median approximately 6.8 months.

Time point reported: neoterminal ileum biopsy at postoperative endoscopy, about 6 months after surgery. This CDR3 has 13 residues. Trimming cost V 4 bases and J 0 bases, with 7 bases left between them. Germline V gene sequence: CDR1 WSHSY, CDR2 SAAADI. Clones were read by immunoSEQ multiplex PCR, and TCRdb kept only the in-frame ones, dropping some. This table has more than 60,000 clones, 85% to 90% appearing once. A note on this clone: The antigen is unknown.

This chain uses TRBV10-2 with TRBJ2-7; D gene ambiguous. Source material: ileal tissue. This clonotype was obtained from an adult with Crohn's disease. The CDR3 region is CASSAGSSYEQYF. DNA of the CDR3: TGCGCCAGCAGTGCAGGAAGCTCCTACGAGCAGTACTTC.